This T cell receptor beta chain was recorded in a study of cytomegalovirus exposure and HLA in healthy donors. Study background: The roughly 660 first-cohort repertoires shared a platform with the roughly 120 validation repertoires, as reported in a later analysis.

A word on this clone: Its antigen remains unidentified.

Germline CDR1 and CDR2: MNHEY and SMNVEV (reference sequence). CDR3 length equals 16 residues. V was trimmed by 0 bases and J by 0 bases, leaving 9 bases between them. Findings and caveats of the study: A subsequent analysis found that TCR clusters from the first cohort also tended to co-occur in the approximately 120 validation repertoires, with around 94% of cluster scores above 0.

The protocol was immunoSEQ multiplex PCR, while the TCRdb copy is restricted to in-frame clones and leaves out a portion. The sample holds 250,000 or so clones, about 83% seen once. The V call is TRBV27, the J call TRBJ2-1, with D unclear. Sequenced input: PBMCs. This receptor was identified in a man aged 18 to 29 in good health and CMV-seronegative. The CDR3 loop reads CASSLSGVISYNEQFF. As DNA, the CDR3 is TGTGCCAGCAGTTTATCAGGAGTGATCTCCTACAATGAGCAGTTCTTC.